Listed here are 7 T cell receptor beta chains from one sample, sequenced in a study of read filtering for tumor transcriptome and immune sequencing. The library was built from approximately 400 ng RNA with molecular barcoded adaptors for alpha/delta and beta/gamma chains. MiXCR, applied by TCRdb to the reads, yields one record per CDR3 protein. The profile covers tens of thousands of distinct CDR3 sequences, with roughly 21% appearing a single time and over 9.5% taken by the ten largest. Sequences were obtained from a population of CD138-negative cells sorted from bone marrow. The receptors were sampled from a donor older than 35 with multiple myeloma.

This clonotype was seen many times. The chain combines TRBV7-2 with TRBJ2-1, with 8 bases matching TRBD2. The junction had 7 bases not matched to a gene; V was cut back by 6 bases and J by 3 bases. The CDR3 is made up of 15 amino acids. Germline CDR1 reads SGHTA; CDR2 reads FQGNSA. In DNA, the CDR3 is TGTGCCAGCAGAGCGGGTAGCGGGAACTACAATGAGCAGTTCTTC. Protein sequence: CASRAGSGNYNEQFF.

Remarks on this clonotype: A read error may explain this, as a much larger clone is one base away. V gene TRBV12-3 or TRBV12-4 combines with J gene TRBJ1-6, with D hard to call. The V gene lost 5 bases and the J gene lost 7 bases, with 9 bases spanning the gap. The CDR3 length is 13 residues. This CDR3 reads CASSPVGNSPLHF. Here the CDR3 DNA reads TGTGCCAGCAGTCCAGTAGGGAATTCACCCCTCCACTTT.

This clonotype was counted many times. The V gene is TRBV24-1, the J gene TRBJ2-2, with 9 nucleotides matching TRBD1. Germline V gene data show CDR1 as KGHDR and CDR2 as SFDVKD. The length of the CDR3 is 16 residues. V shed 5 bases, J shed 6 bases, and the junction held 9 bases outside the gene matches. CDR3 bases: TGTGCCACCAGTGCCACCGGACAGGGGATTCCCGGGGAGCTGTTTTTT. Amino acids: CATSATGQGIPGELFF.

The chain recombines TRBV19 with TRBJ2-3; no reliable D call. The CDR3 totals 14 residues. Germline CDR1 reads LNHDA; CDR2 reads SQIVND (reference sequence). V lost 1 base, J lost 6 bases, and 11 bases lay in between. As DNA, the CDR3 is TGTGCCAGTAGTATAGGGCACGGAGAGGATACGCAGTATTTT. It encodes CASSIGHGEDTQYF.

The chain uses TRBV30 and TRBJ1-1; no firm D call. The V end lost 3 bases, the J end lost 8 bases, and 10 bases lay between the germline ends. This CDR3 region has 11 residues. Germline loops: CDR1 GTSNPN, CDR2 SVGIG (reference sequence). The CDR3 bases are TGTGCCTGGAGGTTCCAGGCAGAAGCTTTCTTT. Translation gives CAWRFQAEAFF.

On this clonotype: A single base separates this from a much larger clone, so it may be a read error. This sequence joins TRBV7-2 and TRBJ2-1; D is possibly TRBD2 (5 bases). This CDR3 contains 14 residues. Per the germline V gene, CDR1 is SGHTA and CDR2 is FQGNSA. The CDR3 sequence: CACSLTLGYNEQFF. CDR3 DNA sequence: TGTGCCTGCAGCCTAACACTAGGATACAATGAGCAGTTCTTC. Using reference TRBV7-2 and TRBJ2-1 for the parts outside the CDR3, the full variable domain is GAGVSQSPSNKVTEKGKDVELRCDPISGHTALYWYRQSLGQGLEFLIYFQGNSAPDKSGLPSDRFSAERTGGSVSTLTIQRTQQEDSAVYLCACSLTLGYNEQFFGPGTRLTVL.

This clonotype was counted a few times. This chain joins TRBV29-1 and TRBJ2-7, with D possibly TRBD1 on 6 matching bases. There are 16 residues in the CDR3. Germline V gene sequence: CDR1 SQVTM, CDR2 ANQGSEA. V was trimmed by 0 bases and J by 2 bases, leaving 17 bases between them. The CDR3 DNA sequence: TGCAGCGTTGAAGATATCGAGGGCAGGGGCACCTACGAGCAGTACTTC. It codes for CSVEDIEGRGTYEQYF.